The entry that follows covers one T cell receptor beta chain sequence. Its antigen remains unknown. This record comes from a study of T cells in localized non-small cell lung cancer. General study points: Investigators sequenced only a single tumor region, leaving heterogeneity possible. Longer overall survival associated with higher blood T cell density; shorter survival with higher adjacent-lung clonality. Out of the top 100 tumor clones, a median approximately 50 were seen in adjacent lung.

The CDR3 length is 11 residues. Germline CDR1 reads LGHNT; CDR2 reads FRNRAP. The method was immunoSEQ multiplex PCR; TCRdb's version includes in-frame clones alone and lacks a portion of them. The table lists thousands of clones, about 31% of them singletons. The chain carries TRBV12-5 and TRBJ1-1; D gene uncertain. The sequenced sample was normal lung tissue next to the tumor, obtained before any cancer treatment. The TCR sequence derives from an older male donor with stage III lung adenocarcinoma. CDR3 residues: CASKRGTEAFF. The CDR3 nucleotides are TGTGCCAGCAAGCGGGGCACTGAAGCTTTCTTT.